Listed here is a single TCR beta chain. TCRdb keeps only in-frame clones here, not all; method: immunoSEQ multiplex PCR. The sample comprises some 390,000 clones, 80% to 90% of which are singletons, and roughly 3.2% rests with the top ten. Treatment defined: some 19 received Ad26.COV2.S at low or high dose, single or two shots; several received placebo; per-sample allocation not given. Repertoires come from day 63 after the first vaccine or placebo injection. The data were taken from a study of Ad26.COV2.S vaccination and SARS-CoV-2 variants. The V end was cut by 4 bases, the J end by 7 bases, with 16 bases between. This CDR3 has 15 amino acids. Germline V lookup: CDR1 KGHSH, CDR2 LQKENI.

The sequence derives from a person between 18 and 60 years old who received the Ad26.COV2.S COVID-19 vaccine or a placebo. Specimen: peripheral blood, collected in a trial of Ad26.COV2.S vaccine versus placebo. The chain uses TRBV18 and TRBJ2-2; possibly TRBD1 or TRBD2 for D (6 bases each). The CDR3 here is CASSLSGGPDGELFF. DNA for the CDR3: TGTGCCAGCTCACTTTCCGGGGGCCCAGACGGGGAGCTGTTTTTT. Supplemented by reference TRBV18 and TRBJ2-2, the full variable domain reads NAGVMQNPRHLVRRRGQEARLRCSPMKGHSHVYWYRQLPEEGLKFMVYLQKENIIDESGMPKERFSAEFPKEGPSILRIQQVVRGDSAAYFCASSLSGGPDGELFFGEGSRLTVL.